This T cell receptor (beta chain) appears in the sequencing data of a study of T cell responses to AZD1222 COVID-19 vaccine. As concerns this clone: Antigen unknown.

Clones were read by immunoSEQ multiplex PCR, and TCRdb kept only the in-frame ones, dropping some. The sample lists approximately 80,000 clones, approximately 85% occurring once. V lost 5 bases and J lost 1, with 11 bases in between. In germline, CDR1 is SEHNR, CDR2 FQNEAQ (reference sequence). CDR3 length: 14 amino acids. Study-level findings and limits: The donors showed a predominance of white British ancestry and of females, with possible underestimation of clonal diversity. Only after the peak T cell response were repertoires sampled. The span of vaccine-associated CD4 TCRs extended across spike, with dominance at 160-218 and 743-854. Reportedly, close to half of spike-specific TCRs are directed against unmutated variant regions.

The chain uses TRBV7-9 and TRBJ1-1; TRBD1 might be the D (5 bases). The TCR originated in an adult who received the AZD1222 COVID-19 vaccine. Sequencing used peripheral blood, obtained 28 days after the second AZD1222 dose. DNA of the CDR3: TGTGCCAGCAGCCGCTATGGGGGGAACACTGAAGCTTTCTTT. Residues: CASSRYGGNTEAFF.